Detailed here is one T cell receptor (beta chain). This sample was included in a study of STAT5B mutations in CD4+ large granular lymphocyte leukemia. CDR1 MNHEY and CDR2 SVGAGI come from the germline V gene. The V segment lost 4 bases and the J segment 2 bases; nucleotides outside the gene matches: 5. The CDR3 is made up of 15 amino acids. Repertoires were generated with immunoSEQ multiplex PCR, while TCRdb's copy carries only in-frame clones and drops some. The profile covers some 32,000 clones, with around 81% appearing a single time and roughly 4.3% taken by the ten largest. V and J are TRBV6-5 and TRBJ2-3; 8 nucleotides agree with TRBD1. The sample was CD4+ T cells from blood buffy coats. This clonotype was sampled from a human donor in good health. CDR3 bases: TGTGCCAGCAGTTCTAGGACAGGGACCACAGATACGCAGTATTTT. As protein: CASSSRTGTTDTQYF.